The clone carrying this TCR beta chain was seen a single time. Profiled with immunoSEQ multiplex PCR; TCRdb holds only in-frame clones, not every one. The data show 43,000 or so clones, about 88% seen once. V dropped 2 bases and J dropped 6 bases, with 14 bases sitting between them. The CDR3 covers 15 residues. From germline, CDR1 is MNHNS and CDR2 SASEGT. The data are from a study of OX40 agonist ivuxolimab in advanced cancers. Study overall: Patients received ivuxolimab, an agonistic anti-OX40 (CD134) antibody.

The material sequenced was CD4+ or CD8+ T cells sorted from blood, taken in a trial of the OX40 agonist ivuxolimab. The TCR was taken from an adult with an advanced solid tumor such as melanoma, head and neck, liver or kidney cancer. This chain uses TRBV6-1 with TRBJ1-5; maybe TRBD1 (5 bases). The CDR3 here is CASSESQGDSQPQHF. CDR3 DNA: TGTGCCAGCAGTGAAAGTCAAGGGGATAGTCAGCCCCAGCATTTT.